This T cell receptor beta chain is drawn from a study of shared clonotypes between healthy human individuals (dated by TCRdb to 2020 to 2022). Some background on the complete study: A few men and a couple of women, aged 18 to 49 years, made up the cohort. For each donor, CD4 naive and CD4 memory were each given three plates, CD8 naive was given two plates, and CD8 memory was given one plate. The study deeply sequenced blood TCR repertoires of roughly five healthy adults to estimate repertoire size and the extent of clonotype sharing between individuals. Libraries were prepared and TCR repertoires were sequenced by different laboratories using diverse techniques, in order to increase sequencing depth and limit assay-specific biases. Each donor's leukapheresis produced roughly between roughly 0.85 and 9.5 billion PBMCs.

The study at large found these results: Clonotypes shared by all four sorted-subset donors showed higher generation probabilities than non-shared clonotypes. The genetic and exposure-history diversity represented was limited by the small number of donors. Naive subsets generally had larger estimated clonotype richness than memory subsets did. Rarefaction of sorted-subset datasets indicated incomplete sequencing despite the large sequencing depth. Sampling was limited to blood, and TCR repertoires in tissue likely differ from TCR repertoires in blood. About 5% of naive CD4, around 3.6% of naive CD8, about 2.4% of memory CD4, and about 0.4% of memory CD8 clonotypes were shared across several donors. Pairwise subsampling indicated that sequencing depth was expected to affect the degree of clonotype sharing among donors.

On this clone itself: Its specific antigen is unknown. No base qualities exist here, and no much larger clone lies one base off it.

The donors were healthy, HIV-negative adults with no recently reported acute infections or vaccinations. All donors were Caucasian adults living in Nashville, Tennessee, USA. CD4+ T cells were enriched by magnetic negative selection, after which naive cells were positively selected on CD45RA and the negative fraction was taken as the memory subset. After blood collection by leukapheresis, PBMCs were isolated using Ficoll-Histopaque density gradient centrifugation and then cryopreserved in the vapor phase of liquid nitrogen. Purity and quantity of every magnetically sorted T cell population were checked by analytical flow cytometry. From each sorted fraction, genomic DNA was isolated and quantified by UV absorbance on a Nanodrop 2000c. Using the deep immunoSEQ assay, multiplex PCR amplified TCR CDR3 regions from genomic DNA. Extracted genomic DNA from each cell subset was distributed evenly across all wells of several immunoSEQ 96-well plates, and each plate was treated as a replicate. Each replicate PCR for sorted subsets received about 200 ng genomic DNA, equal to 30,000 or so T cell genomes. The purified libraries were quantified using a Qubit 3.0 fluorometer, sized with a Bioanalyzer 2100, and then quantified again using the KAPA Library Quantification kit. A separate single-read 150-cycle Illumina NextSeq 550 flow cell was used to sequence each immunoSEQ 96-well plate. The published analysis was carried out like this. Because only junctional sequences without quality scores were contained in the immunoSEQ output, filtering matching that applied to full-length reads could not be performed. Sequences were annotated with PyIR, a Python wrapper for IgBLAST v1.9, using IMGT germline references to assign V/J genes and CDR3. Any read was removed if the V/J assignment was weak (E-value above 1e-6), the CDR3 was missing, or the read contained stop codons, out-of-frame junctions, or ambiguous translated residues. V3J clonotypes were defined by identical inferred V gene, J gene, and CDR3 amino acid sequence. Percentage overlap between repertoires was calculated by dividing the number of shared unique clonotypes by the size of the smaller repertoire. Repertoire richness was assessed with RTK rarefaction, the Chao1 estimator, and Recon v2.1 estimates of unobserved clonotypes. For all TCRbeta clonotypes obtained by the gDNA method from four donors, generation probabilities were computed with OLGA. In TCRdb, the immuneACCESS table is reduced to in-frame sequences with V and J assigned. These tables do not hold every clone; where another copy was compared, an unresolved V gene accounts for under half, and the others remain unexplained. V, J and clone size were drawn from that table, and D and trimming were deduced from the DNA. The sample profile shows 2 million to 2.5 million clones; more than 80% of them were found once. The ten most abundant clones make up around 0.4% of the sample.

The germline V gene yields MDHEN for CDR1 and SYDVKM for CDR2. The germline V and J ends show losses of 4 bases and 5 bases respectively, and no gene match explains 7 bases of the junction. The CDR3 spans 15 residues, from the cysteine through the phenylalanine. The only DNA kept is the CDR3, 45 bases in frame from the first base. The sequenced material came from naive CD4+ T cells from PBMCs. The cell subset or site label on this specimen signifies: CD45RA+ positively selected. The chain is made from TRBV28 and TRBJ2-3, with TRBD2 identical over 9 junction bases. This TCR was sampled from a man aged 18 to 35 in good health. Some clones in this sample may be carry-over from other donors' samples. The nucleotide sequence reads TGTGCCAGCAGTTCCCCGCTAGCGGGAAGAGATACGCAGTATTTT. This gives the protein CASSSPLAGRDTQYF.